Listed here is a single T cell receptor (beta chain). In the original workflow: Cell counts per sample came from amplifying reference gene primers. Libraries were prepared by immunoSEQ multiplex PCR; TCRdb keeps only in-frame clonotypes and omits some of them. V, J and clone size reflect that table, while D and trimming were determined from the DNA. The sample holds over 350,000 clones, 75% to 90% seen once. V dropped 7 bases and J dropped 7; count of bases not matched to a gene: 7. Germline lookup yields CDR1 SQVTM and CDR2 ANQGSEA. This CDR3 is 13 amino acids long. The data belong to a study of blood T cell repertoires in COVID-19. Overall study context: The samples span acute and convalescent COVID-19 from the United States, Italy and Spain. Sample material is recorded as cDNA or gDNA derived from T cells, B-cell-depleted T cells, or PBMCs.

The receptor was isolated from a young woman with active or convalescent COVID-19. J is TRBJ2-1 and V is TRBV29-1; 10 bases are a match to TRBD2. Sequencing was performed on peripheral blood. The CDR3 is CSASGSLGNEQFF. CDR3 sequence (DNA): TGCAGCGCTAGCGGGAGTCTCGGGAATGAGCAGTTCTTC.